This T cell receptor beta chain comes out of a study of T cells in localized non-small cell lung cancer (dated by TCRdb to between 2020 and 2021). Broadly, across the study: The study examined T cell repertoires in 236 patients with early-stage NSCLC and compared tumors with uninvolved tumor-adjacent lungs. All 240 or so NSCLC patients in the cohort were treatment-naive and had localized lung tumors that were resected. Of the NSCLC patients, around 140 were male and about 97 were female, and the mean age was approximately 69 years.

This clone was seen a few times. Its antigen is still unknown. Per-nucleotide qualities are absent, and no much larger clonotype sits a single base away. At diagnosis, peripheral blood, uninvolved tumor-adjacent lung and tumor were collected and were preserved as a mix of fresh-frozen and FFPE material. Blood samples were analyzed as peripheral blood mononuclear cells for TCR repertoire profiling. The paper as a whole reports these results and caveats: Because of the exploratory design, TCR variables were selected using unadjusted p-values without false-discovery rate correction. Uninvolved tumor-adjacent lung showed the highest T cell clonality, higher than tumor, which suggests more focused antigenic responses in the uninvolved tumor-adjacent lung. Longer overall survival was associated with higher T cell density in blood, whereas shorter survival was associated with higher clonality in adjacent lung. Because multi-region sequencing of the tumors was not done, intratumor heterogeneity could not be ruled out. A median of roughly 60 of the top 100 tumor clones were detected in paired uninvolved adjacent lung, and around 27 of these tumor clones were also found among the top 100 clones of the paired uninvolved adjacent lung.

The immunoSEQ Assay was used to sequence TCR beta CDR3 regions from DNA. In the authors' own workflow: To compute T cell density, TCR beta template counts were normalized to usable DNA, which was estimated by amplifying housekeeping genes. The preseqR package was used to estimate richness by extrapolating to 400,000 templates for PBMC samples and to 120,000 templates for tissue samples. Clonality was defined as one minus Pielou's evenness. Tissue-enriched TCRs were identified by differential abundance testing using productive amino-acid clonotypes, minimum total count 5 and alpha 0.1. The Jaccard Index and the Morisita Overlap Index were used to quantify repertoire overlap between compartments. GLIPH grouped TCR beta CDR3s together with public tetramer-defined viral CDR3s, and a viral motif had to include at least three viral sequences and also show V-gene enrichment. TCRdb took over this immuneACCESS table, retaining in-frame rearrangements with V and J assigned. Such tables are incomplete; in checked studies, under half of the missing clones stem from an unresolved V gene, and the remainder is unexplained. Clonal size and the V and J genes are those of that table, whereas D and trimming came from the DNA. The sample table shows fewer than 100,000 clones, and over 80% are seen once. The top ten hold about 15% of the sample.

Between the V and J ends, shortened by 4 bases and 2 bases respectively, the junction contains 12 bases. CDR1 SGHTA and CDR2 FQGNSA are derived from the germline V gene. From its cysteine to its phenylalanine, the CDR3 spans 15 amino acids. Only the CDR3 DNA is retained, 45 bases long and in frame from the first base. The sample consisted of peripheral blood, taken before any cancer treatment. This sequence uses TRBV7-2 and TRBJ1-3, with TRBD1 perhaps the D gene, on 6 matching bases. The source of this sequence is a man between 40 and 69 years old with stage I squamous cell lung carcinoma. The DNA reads TGTGCCAGCAGCTCCGGGACAAAGGCTGGAAACACCATATATTTT. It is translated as CASSSGTKAGNTIYF.